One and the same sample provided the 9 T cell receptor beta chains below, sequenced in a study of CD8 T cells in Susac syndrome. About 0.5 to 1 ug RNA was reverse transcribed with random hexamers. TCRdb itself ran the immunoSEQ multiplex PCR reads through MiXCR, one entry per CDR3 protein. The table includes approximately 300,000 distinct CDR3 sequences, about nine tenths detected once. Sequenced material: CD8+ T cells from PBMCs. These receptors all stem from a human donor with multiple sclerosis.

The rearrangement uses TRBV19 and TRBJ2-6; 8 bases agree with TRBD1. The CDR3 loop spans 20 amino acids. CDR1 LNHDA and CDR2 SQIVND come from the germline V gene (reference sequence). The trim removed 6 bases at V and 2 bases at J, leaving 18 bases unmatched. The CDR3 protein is CASSFKSGTGARAGANVLTF. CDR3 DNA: TGTGCCAGTAGCTTCAAATCCGGGACAGGTGCCCGGGCTGGGGCCAACGTCCTGACTTTC.

CDR3 loop: CAREGLASNTGELFF. The CDR3 coding sequence is TGTGCCCGCGAAGGACTAGCGTCGAACACCGGGGAGCTGTTTTTT. The gene calls are TRBV7-9 and TRBJ2-2; 9 bases fit TRBD2. There are 15 residues in the CDR3. Per the germline V gene, CDR1 is SEHNR and CDR2 is FQNEAQ (reference sequence). V gave up 11 bases and J gave up 0 bases; unmatched junction bases: 7.

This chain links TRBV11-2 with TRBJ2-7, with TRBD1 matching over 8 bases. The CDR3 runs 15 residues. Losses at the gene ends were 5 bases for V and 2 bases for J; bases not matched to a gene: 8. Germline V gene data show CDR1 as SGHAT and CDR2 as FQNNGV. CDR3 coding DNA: TGTGCCAGCAGCGTCCCGGGACAGGTAGCCTACGAGCAGTACTTC. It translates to CASSVPGQVAYEQYF.

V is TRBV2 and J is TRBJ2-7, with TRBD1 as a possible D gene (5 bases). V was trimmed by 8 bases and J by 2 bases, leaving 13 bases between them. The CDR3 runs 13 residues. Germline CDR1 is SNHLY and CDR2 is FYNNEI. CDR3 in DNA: TGTGCCAGCCGGCCCAGGGTTACCTACGAGCAGTACTTC. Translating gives CASRPRVTYEQYF. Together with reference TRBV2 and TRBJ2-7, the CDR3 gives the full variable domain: EPEVTQTPSHQVTQMGQEVILRCVPISNHLYFYWYRQILGQKVEFLVSFYNNEISEKSEIFDDQFSVERPDGSNFTLKIRSTKLEDSAMYFCASRPRVTYEQYFGPGTRLTVT.

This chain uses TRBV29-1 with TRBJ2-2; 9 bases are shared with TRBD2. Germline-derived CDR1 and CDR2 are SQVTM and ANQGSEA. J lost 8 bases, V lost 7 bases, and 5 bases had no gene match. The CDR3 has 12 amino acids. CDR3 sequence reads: CSAAGGTGELFF. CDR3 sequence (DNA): TGCAGCGCTGCGGGGGGGACGGGGGAGCTGTTTTTT.

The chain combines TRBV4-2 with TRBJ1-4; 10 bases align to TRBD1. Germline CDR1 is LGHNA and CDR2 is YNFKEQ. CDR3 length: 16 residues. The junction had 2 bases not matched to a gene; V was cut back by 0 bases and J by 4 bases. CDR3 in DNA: TGTGCCAGCAGCCAAGAATGGGACAGGGGTAATGAAAAACTGTTTTTT. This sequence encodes CASSQEWDRGNEKLFF.

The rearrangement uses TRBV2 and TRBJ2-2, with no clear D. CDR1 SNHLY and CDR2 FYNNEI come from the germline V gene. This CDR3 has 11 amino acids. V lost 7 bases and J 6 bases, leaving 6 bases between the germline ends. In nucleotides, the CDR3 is TGTGCCAGCACTAGTGCCGGGGAGCTGTTTTTT. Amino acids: CASTSAGELFF.

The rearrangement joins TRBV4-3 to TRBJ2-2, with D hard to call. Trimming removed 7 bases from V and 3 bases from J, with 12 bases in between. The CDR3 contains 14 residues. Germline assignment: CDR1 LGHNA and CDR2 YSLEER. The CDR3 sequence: CASTPDRYTGELFF. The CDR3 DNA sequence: TGCGCCAGCACCCCTGACCGATACACCGGGGAGCTGTTTTTT.

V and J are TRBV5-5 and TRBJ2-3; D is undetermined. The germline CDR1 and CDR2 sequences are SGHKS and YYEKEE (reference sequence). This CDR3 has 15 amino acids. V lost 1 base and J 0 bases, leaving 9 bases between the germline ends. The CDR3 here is CASSLYAPSTDTQYF. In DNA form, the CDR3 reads TGTGCCAGCAGCTTGTATGCCCCTAGCACAGATACGCAGTATTTT.